A single sample is the source of the 31 T cell receptor beta chains below, sequenced in a study of blood T cells in healthy people across ages. A sample-barcoded 5' primer and a J-beta primer mix were used in a second PCR of about 7 to 11 cycles. One entry per CDR3 protein results from TCRdb running MiXCR on the 5' RACE reads. In the table there are 1.5 million to 2 million distinct CDR3 sequences, 49% of which are singletons. The sequencing input was blood. These receptors were obtained from a woman aged 40 to 50 in good health.

This clonotype was counted many times. The chain recombines TRBV20-1 with TRBJ2-7; perhaps TRBD1 as D (6 bases). Trimming stripped 2 bases from V and 0 bases from J, with 11 bases between. The CDR3 is made up of 14 amino acids. CDR1 and CDR2 from the germline V gene are DFQATT and SNEGSKA (reference sequence). CDR3 in DNA: TGCAGTGCTAGATTGACAGGAGACTCCTACGAGCAGTACTTC. Its translation is CSARLTGDSYEQYF.

V is TRBV7-9 and J is TRBJ2-1, with 7 bases that match TRBD2. This CDR3 has 16 amino acids. Germline CDR1 is SEHNR and CDR2 is FQNEAQ (reference sequence). Losses at the gene ends were 1 base for V and 4 bases for J; bases not matched to a gene: 7. CDR3 in amino acids: CASSLVASGVYNEQFF. The CDR3 region has the DNA TGTGCCAGCAGCTTAGTGGCCAGCGGGGTTTACAATGAGCAGTTCTTC.

The rearrangement uses TRBV10-3 and TRBJ2-7, with D possibly being TRBD1 (6 bases). The CDR3 has 15 residues. V gave up 5 bases and J gave up 5 bases, with 19 bases separating them. Germline V lookup: CDR1 ENHRY, CDR2 SYGVKD. The CDR3 sequence: CAISSWTVGIDEQYF. The CDR3 DNA sequence: TGTGCCATCAGTTCCTGGACAGTGGGGATAGACGAGCAGTACTTC.

This clonotype has only a few counts. The CDR3 region has the DNA TGTGCCAGCAGTAAGACCAGGGAGAGCAATCAGCCCCAGCATTTT. It translates to CASSKTRESNQPQHF. V is TRBV6-1 and J is TRBJ1-5; a possible D gene is TRBD1 (5 bases). Germline loops: CDR1 MNHNS, CDR2 SASEGT. The CDR3 totals 15 residues. The ends were cut back, 5 bases at V and 1 base at J, with 12 bases in the middle.

A remark on this clonotype: This may arise from a read error, as a much more abundant clone is one base away. The rearrangement uses TRBV5-1 and TRBJ2-1; a possible D gene is TRBD2 (6 bases). The last part of the DNA fits TRBJ2-7 better; the J call may be wrong. CDR1 and CDR2 (germline): SGHRS, YFSETQ. CDR3 size: 15 residues. This CDR3 is CASSLVLAAYNEQYF. The CDR3 nucleotides read TGCGCCAGCAGCTTGGTGTTAGCGGCTTACAATGAGCAGTACTTC.

The table lists this clonotype with a count of one. The rearrangement uses TRBV20-1 and TRBJ2-1; unclear D gene. CDR1 DFQATT and CDR2 SNEGSKA come from the germline V gene (reference sequence). This CDR3 contains 12 residues. V shed 3 bases and J shed 6 bases, with 9 bases lying between them. The CDR3 DNA follows: TGCAGTGCTAGGACTGGCCTCAATGAGCAGTTCTTC. Protein: CSARTGLNEQFF.

Details on this clonotype: The DNA is left out, because the CDR3 cannot be placed on it with certainty; the CDR3 is given as TCRdb lists it. The chain employs TRBV7-8 and TRBJ2-5; the table calls TRBD1, which could not be checked here. CDR1 is SGHVS and CDR2 is FQNEAQ in the germline V gene. The CDR3 totals 14 residues, both ends included. The CDR3 protein is CASSFLWGQETQYF.

The chain is built from TRBV4-2 and TRBJ2-6, with 8 bases aligning to TRBD1. The germline V gene has CDR1 LGHNA and CDR2 YNFKEQ. V gave up 3 bases and J gave up 0 bases; unmatched junction bases: 10. The CDR3 is 19 residues long. CDR3 sequence reads: CASSHPGTGSLSGANVLTF. CDR3 nucleotides: TGTGCCAGCAGCCATCCGGGGACAGGCAGCCTCTCTGGGGCCAACGTCCTGACTTTC.

This sequence joins TRBV6-2 or TRBV6-3 and TRBJ2-5; 7 positions agree with TRBD2. CDR1 is MNHEY and CDR2 is SVGEGT in the germline V gene. The ends lost 2 bases at V and 2 bases at J; junction bases unmatched: 5. The CDR3 consists of 15 residues. The CDR3 protein is CASSYNRRGQETQYF. CDR3 bases: TGTGCCAGCAGTTACAATCGGCGGGGGCAAGAGACCCAGTACTTC.

This clonotype was seen more than once but under ten times. The CDR3 sequence: CASRGYSSYEQYF. The DNA for the CDR3 is TGCGCCAGCAGGGGTTATAGCTCCTACGAGCAGTACTTC. The chain employs TRBV5-1 and TRBJ2-7; D gene uncertain. With 5 bases removed from V and 0 bases from J, the gap between germline ends came to 9 bases. The CDR3 has 13 residues. Germline CDR1 and CDR2: SGHRS and YFSETQ.

This clonotype was recorded only once. The chain carries TRBV19 and TRBJ2-7; D possibly corresponds to TRBD1 (5 bases). Between the trimmed V and J ends, which lost 3 bases and 3 bases, there was a span of 27 bases. The CDR3 is 19 residues long. The germline gives CDR1 LNHDA, CDR2 SQIVND (reference sequence). CDR3 bases: TGTGCCAGTAGTATGGGGTCGGTCGCCCTCAACCAGGGTCGCTACGAGCAGTACTTC. Translation: CASSMGSVALNQGRYEQYF.

The V call is TRBV9, the J call TRBJ2-5; D uncertain. V lost 0 bases and J 4 bases, leaving 13 bases between the germline ends. Germline CDR1 and CDR2: SGDLS and YYNGEE. The CDR3 covers 15 residues. CDR3 in DNA: TGTGCCAGCAGCGTAGGAGTGGGCCAGAGAGAGACCCAGTACTTC. This encodes CASSVGVGQRETQYF. Using reference TRBV9 and TRBJ2-5 for the parts outside the CDR3, the full variable domain is DSGVTQTPKHLITATGQRVTLRCSPRSGDLSVYWYQQSLDQGLQFLIQYYNGEERAKGNILERFSAQQFPDLHSELNLSSLELGDSALYFCASSVGVGQRETQYFGPGTRLLVL.

This clonotype was recorded once. The chain couples TRBV20-1 to TRBJ2-5; TRBD1 agrees at 8 bases. V lost 6 bases, J lost 4 bases, and 16 bases stayed unmatched. The CDR3 loop spans 16 amino acids. The germline CDR1 and CDR2 sequences are DFQATT and SNEGSKA (reference sequence). For the CDR3, the DNA is TGCAGTGCGAGGACACCGACAGGGGATGTCAGAGAGACCCAGTACTTC. Protein product: CSARTPTGDVRETQYF.

The chain carries TRBV5-1 and TRBJ2-3; 9 bases align to TRBD1. The length of the CDR3 is 15 residues. Germline trimming cut 0 bases from V and 8 bases from J; bases unmatched to any gene: 7. CDR1 is SGHRS and CDR2 is YFSETQ in the germline V gene. The DNA for the CDR3 is TGCGCCAGCAGCTTGGCACAGGGGGCGGGTGGTACGCAGTATTTT. Protein product: CASSLAQGAGGTQYF.

This chain joins TRBV20-1 and TRBJ2-3; 7 nucleotides agree with TRBD2. Germline assignment: CDR1 DFQATT and CDR2 SNEGSKA (reference sequence). The CDR3 length is 15 residues. V trimming: 3 bases; J trimming: 2 bases; junction bases outside the gene matches: 8. The CDR3: CSASRLRGYTDTQYF. Written as DNA, the CDR3 is TGCAGTGCTAGTCGCTTGCGGGGGTACACAGATACGCAGTATTTT.

This clonotype was seen a few times. The chain links TRBV6-1 to TRBJ2-6; maybe TRBD2 (6 bases). The germline V and J ends were trimmed by 4 bases and 0 bases, with 10 bases remaining between them. The CDR3 has 16 amino acids. Germline CDR1 and CDR2: MNHNS and SASEGT. In DNA, the CDR3 is TGTGCCAGCAGTGGCCTGGGGGGCTCTGGGGCCAACGTCCTGACTTTC. Amino acids: CASSGLGGSGANVLTF.

This clonotype turned up a few times. The chain employs TRBV11-2 and TRBJ2-3, with D possibly TRBD2 on 7 matching bases. CDR3 length: 16 amino acids. Germline CDR1 is SGHAT and CDR2 is FQNNGV. V was clipped by 7 bases and J by 0 bases, with 17 bases between them. The DNA for the CDR3 is TGTGCCAGCACTCTCACGGGGGGCTCGAGCACAGATACGCAGTATTTT. It specifies CASTLTGGSSTDTQYF. The whole variable domain, filled in from reference TRBV11-2 and TRBJ2-3, reads EAGVAQSPRYKIIEKRQSVAFWCNPISGHATLYWYQQILGQGPKLLIQFQNNGVVDDSQLPKDRFSAERLKGVDSTLKIQPAKLEDSAVYLCASTLTGGSSTDTQYFGPGTRLTVL.

This clonotype was counted only a few times. The rearrangement links TRBV4-1 to TRBJ2-1, with D hard to call. The CDR3 runs to 15 residues. CDR1 is MGHRA and CDR2 is YSYEKL in the germline V gene. The germline V and J ends were trimmed by 4 bases and 4 bases, with 14 bases remaining between them. CDR3 loop: CASSRRRIEYNEQFF. The DNA of the CDR3 is TGCGCCAGCAGCCGAAGACGGATAGAATACAATGAGCAGTTCTTC.

This clonotype was counted only a few times. V gene TRBV24-1 combines with J gene TRBJ1-5; D gene unclear. V shed 2 bases and J shed 7 bases, with 8 bases lying between them. This CDR3 contains 13 residues. Germline V gene sequence: CDR1 KGHDR, CDR2 SFDVKD. CDR3 coding DNA: TGTGCCACCAGTGATTCAGTTGGACAGCCCCAGCATTTT. This gives the protein CATSDSVGQPQHF.

The chain couples TRBV5-1 to TRBJ2-5, with D possibly matching TRBD2 (6 bases). Trimming cost V 2 bases and J 5 bases, with 13 bases left between them. The CDR3 has 14 residues. The germline CDR1 and CDR2 sequences are SGHRS and YFSETQ. This CDR3 is CASSFGGMIETQYF. The CDR3 DNA sequence: TGCGCCAGCAGCTTTGGAGGGATGATTGAGACCCAGTACTTC.

This clonotype was detected only a few times. This chain uses TRBV29-1 with TRBJ2-1, with TRBD1 matching over 8 bases. Losses at the gene ends were 2 bases for V and 8 bases for J; bases not matched to a gene: 8. Germline lookup yields CDR1 SQVTM and CDR2 ANQGSEA. The CDR3 covers 14 residues. CDR3 sequence (DNA): TGCAGCGTTGAACGTGGCCAGGGGGCCGATGAGCAGTTCTTC. This gives the protein CSVERGQGADEQFF.

The V and J genes are TRBV7-2 and TRBJ2-6; TRBD1 agrees at 10 bases. CDR3 length: 19 residues. J was trimmed by 0 bases and V by 4 bases; bases with no gene match: 9. In germline, CDR1 is SGHTA, CDR2 FQGNSA. CDR3 loop: CASSSRTGGTASGANVLTF. The CDR3 DNA follows: TGTGCCAGCAGCTCTAGGACAGGGGGGACCGCCTCTGGGGCCAACGTCCTGACTTTC.

This chain uses TRBV20-1 with TRBJ1-5, with D possibly TRBD1 on 6 matching bases. Germline CDR1 reads DFQATT; CDR2 reads SNEGSKA (reference sequence). The CDR3 runs to 15 residues. The V end was cut by 2 bases, the J end by 0 bases, with 11 bases between. The DNA of the CDR3 is TGCAGTGCTAGATGGACAGAAATTAGCAATCAGCCCCAGCATTTT. Translated, it gives CSARWTEISNQPQHF.

The chain employs TRBV29-1 and TRBJ1-4; unclear D gene. The germline CDR1 and CDR2 sequences are SQVTM and ANQGSEA. V was trimmed by 7 bases and J by 0 bases, leaving 9 bases between them. The CDR3 totals 13 residues. As DNA, the CDR3 is TGCAGCGCCCTCGATCCAACTAATGAAAAACTGTTTTTT. It yields the protein CSALDPTNEKLFF.

This clonotype was picked up a small number of times. The chain couples TRBV7-2 to TRBJ2-3, with 8 bases matching TRBD2. The V and J ends lost 5 bases and 0 bases, in that order; junction bases with no gene match: 13. The CDR3 covers 18 residues. From germline, CDR1 is SGHTA and CDR2 FQGNSA. CDR3 bases: TGTGCCAGCAGCACTAAGAGCGGGGGCCTAACTAGCACAGATACGCAGTATTTT. Translating it yields CASSTKSGGLTSTDTQYF.

The chain links TRBV10-1 to TRBJ2-3, with 10 bases aligning to TRBD2. CDR1 WNHNN and CDR2 SYGVQD come from the germline V gene (reference sequence). V was clipped by 3 bases and J by 6 bases; unmatched bases: 9. The CDR3 extends over 16 amino acids. In nucleotides, the CDR3 is TGCGCCAGCAGTGACAAGCGGGGGGGCGTTCTGGATACGCAGTATTTT. Translated, it gives CASSDKRGGVLDTQYF.

This clonotype was seen more than once but under ten times. The chain employs TRBV25-1 and TRBJ2-7; possibly TRBD1 for D (5 bases). This CDR3 has 13 amino acids. From germline, CDR1 is MGHDK and CDR2 SYGVNS. Trimming removed 3 bases from V and 7 bases from J, with 13 bases in between. The CDR3 sequence: CASSEVRVSEQYF. In nucleotides, the CDR3 is TGTGCCAGCAGTGAGGTCAGGGTGAGTGAGCAGTACTTC.

CDR3 residues: CASSRDRGQDGYTF. The DNA of the CDR3 is TGCGCCAGCAGCCGGGACAGGGGGCAAGATGGCTACACCTTC. The chain has TRBV5-1 and TRBJ1-2, with 12 nucleotides matching TRBD1. Losses at the gene ends were 4 bases for V and 6 bases for J; bases not matched to a gene: 4. Per germline, CDR1 SGHRS and CDR2 YFSETQ. The CDR3 runs 14 residues.

The chain links TRBV28 to TRBJ2-1, with 8 bases identical to TRBD1. The germline gives CDR1 MDHEN, CDR2 SYDVKM. There are 15 residues in the CDR3. Trimming took 3 bases from V and 4 from J; bases not matched to a gene: 5. The CDR3 bases are TGTGCCAGCAGTTTCCCACAGGGGGAGTACAATGAGCAGTTCTTC. Amino acids: CASSFPQGEYNEQFF.

The gene calls are TRBV7-9 and TRBJ1-2, with TRBD1 matching over 7 bases. The trim removed 4 bases at V and 8 bases at J, leaving 10 bases unmatched. CDR1 is SEHNR, CDR2 FQNEAQ, per germline (reference sequence). The CDR3 extends over 14 amino acids. The CDR3 sequence is CASSSTNDRAGYTF. The CDR3 DNA is TGTGCCAGCAGCTCCACCAACGACAGGGCCGGCTACACCTTC.

The gene calls are TRBV29-1 and TRBJ1-2, with D possibly TRBD1 on 5 matching bases. Germline V gene sequence: CDR1 SQVTM, CDR2 ANQGSEA. The CDR3 totals 12 residues. V lost 3 bases, J lost 7 bases, and 12 bases lay in between. CDR3 nucleotides: TGCAGCGTTGATCCCAGGGCGGGTGGCTACACCTTC. It codes for CSVDPRAGGYTF.